A single sample gave rise to the 3 T cell receptor beta chains below, sequenced in a study of T cell repertoires in cytomegalovirus infection. MiXCR, run by TCRdb on the reads, gives a single entry per CDR3 protein. This table holds about 320,000 distinct CDR3 sequences, approximately 9.5% found once. Source material: PBMCs. These TCRs come from a human donor in good health (CMV status not recorded). Some clones in this sample may be carry-over from other donors' samples.

The chain links TRBV6-2 or TRBV6-3 to TRBJ2-7, with 8 bases aligning to TRBD2. Per germline, CDR1 MNHEY and CDR2 SVGEGT. The CDR3 covers 15 residues. The V segment lost 6 bases and the J segment 3 bases; nucleotides outside the gene matches: 10. CDR3 sequence (DNA): TGTGCCAGCAGCCAACTAGCGGAGCAAGTCTACGAGCAGTACTTC. Translating gives CASSQLAEQVYEQYF.

This chain links TRBV5-4 with TRBJ1-1, with 10 bases that match TRBD1. V lost 4 bases, J lost 7 bases, and 10 bases stayed unmatched. Germline CDR1 reads SGHNT; CDR2 reads YYREEE (reference sequence). The CDR3 runs 15 residues. The CDR3 DNA reads as TGTGCCAGCAGCACTGACAGGGGGCAAAAGAATGAAGCTTTCTTT. Translating gives CASSTDRGQKNEAFF.

The sample holds many counts of this clonotype. This sequence joins TRBV7-2 and TRBJ2-7, with 7 bases lining up with TRBD1. The CDR3 runs to 16 residues. V lost 6 bases, J lost 0 bases, and 11 bases stayed unmatched. The germline gives CDR1 SGHTA, CDR2 FQGNSA. For the CDR3, the DNA is TGTGCCAGCAGTCGTTCAGGGACAGCGGCCTCCTACGAGCAGTACTTC. Its protein product is CASSRSGTAASYEQYF.